This TCR beta chain was identified in a study of control samples from healthy donors and cancer patients. Libraries were prepared by immunoSEQ multiplex PCR; TCRdb keeps only in-frame clonotypes and omits some of them. The top ten hold around 2.5% of the sample, which has roughly 130,000 clones, 90% seen once. There are 17 residues in the CDR3. Trimming shortened V by 0 bases and J by 3 bases, and 17 bases separated the two germline ends. CDR1 and CDR2 from the germline V gene are LNHNV and YYDKDF (reference sequence). J is TRBJ2-5 and V is TRBV15; D perhaps matches TRBD1 (6 bases). The receptor was derived from a man aged 18 to 35 in good health. The sample taken for sequencing was blood. The CDR3 region is CATSREGASRTKETQYF. For the CDR3, the DNA is TGTGCCACCAGCAGAGAGGGGGCCTCCCGAACTAAAGAGACCCAGTACTTC.